This entry lists 18 T cell receptor beta chains sequenced from one sample in a study of shared clonotypes between healthy human individuals. Clones were sequenced by immunoSEQ multiplex PCR, and TCRdb holds only the in-frame ones, with some missing. This repertoire shows over 400,000 clones, more than 65% found once; its top ten account for about 13%. Sequencing was done on a sample of PBMCs. Receptors were obtained from a middle-aged woman in good health. Some clones in this sample may be carry-over from other donors' samples.

The rearrangement uses TRBV19 and TRBJ1-1; D is ambiguous. V gave up 4 bases and J gave up 2 bases, with 11 bases separating them. There are 14 residues in the CDR3. Germline assignment: CDR1 LNHDA and CDR2 SQIVND (reference sequence). DNA for the CDR3: TGTGCCAGTAGTACGCGGCTCATAAACACTGAAGCTTTCTTT. Its translation: CASSTRLINTEAFF. The full variable domain, in which reference TRBV19 and TRBJ1-1 provide the parts outside the CDR3, is DGGITQSPKYLFRKEGQNVTLSCEQNLNHDAMYWYRQDPGQGLRLIYYSQIVNDFQKGDIAEGYSVSREKKESFPLTVTSAQKNPTAFYLCASSTRLINTEAFFGQGTRLTVV.

Concerning this clone itself: A read error is likely here: a far larger clone is one base away. The J gene is TRBJ1-5, the V gene TRBV28; D uncertain. V lost 2 bases and J 1 base, leaving 9 bases between the germline ends. The CDR3 totals 15 residues. Germline CDR1 and CDR2: MDHEN and SYDVKM. The CDR3 nucleotides are TGTGCCAGCAGTTTAGTCTCAGGCAGCAATCAGCCCCAGCATTTT. Translated, it gives CASSLVSGSNQPQHF.

Only a few counts were recorded for this clone. The chain recombines TRBV30 with TRBJ2-5; 7 bases fit TRBD1. Germline V gives CDR1 GTSNPN, CDR2 SVGIG (reference sequence). CDR3 length: 14 residues. J was trimmed by 4 bases and V by 2 bases; bases with no gene match: 7. The CDR3 DNA is TGTGCCTGGAGTTACAGGGGAGTATTAGAGACCCAGTACTTC. This encodes CAWSYRGVLETQYF.

The rearrangement joins TRBV11-1 to TRBJ1-3; possible D gene TRBD1, 5 bases. CDR1 is SGHAT, CDR2 FQDESV, per germline (reference sequence). The CDR3 contains 14 residues. Trimming shortened V by 5 bases and J by 0 bases, and 8 bases separated the two germline ends. CDR3 coding DNA: TGTGCCAGCAGCCTAGGGGCCTCTGGAAACACCATATATTTT. The encoded protein is CASSLGASGNTIYF. The variable domain in full, with the rest retrieved from reference TRBV11-1 and TRBJ1-3, is EAEVAQSPRYKITEKSQAVAFWCDPISGHATLYWYRQILGQGPELLVQFQDESVVDDSQLPKDRFSAERLKGVDSTLKIQPAELGDSAMYLCASSLGASGNTIYFGEGSWLTVV.

Remarks on this clone: This likely traces to a read error, being one base from a far larger clone. The rearrangement joins TRBV28 to TRBJ2-7; D is unresolved. This CDR3 region has 11 residues. Germline CDR1 is MDHEN and CDR2 is SYDVKM. In DNA, the CDR3 is TGTGCCAGCAGCATGACCCGCGAGAATGACTTC. Translating it yields CASSMTRENDF.

The CDR3 is CASKVAVQETQYF. In DNA form, the CDR3 reads TGTGCCAGCAAGGTAGCGGTCCAAGAGACCCAGTACTTC. This chain uses TRBV6-1 with TRBJ2-5, with D tentatively TRBD2 (6 bases). Germline assignment: CDR1 MNHNS and CDR2 SASEGT. V was clipped by 7 bases and J by 1 base, with 10 bases between them. The CDR3 spans 13 residues.

The chain combines TRBV5-5 with TRBJ2-1; 12 bases are a match to TRBD1. V was clipped by 0 bases and J by 9 bases; unmatched bases: 7. CDR3 size: 16 residues. Germline V gene data show CDR1 as SGHKS and CDR2 as YYEKEE (reference sequence). Here the CDR3 DNA reads TGTGCCAGCAGCTTGGGAGGGACAGGGGGCTTTGGTGAGCAGTTCTTC. Its translation: CASSLGGTGGFGEQFF.

In the case of this clone: This sequence is one base from a far larger clone and is likely a read error. The DNA of the CDR3 is TGTGCCAGCAGTTACACAAGTGCCGGGACCAACGTCCTGACTTTC. This translates into CASSYTSAGTNVLTF. The V and J genes are TRBV6-6 and TRBJ2-6; TRBD2 is a possible D gene (5 bases). The CDR3 covers 15 residues. Trimming took 2 bases from V and 8 from J, leaving 13 bases between them. From germline, CDR1 is MNHNY and CDR2 SVGAGI (reference sequence).

The chain recombines TRBV18 with TRBJ2-7, with D perhaps matching TRBD1 (6 bases). Trimming left V 2 bases short and J 1 base short, with 12 bases between. CDR1 is KGHSH, CDR2 LQKENI, per germline. The CDR3 spans 15 residues. The CDR3: CASSPRQGLSYEQYF. The CDR3 DNA is TGTGCCAGCTCACCAAGGCAGGGGTTGTCCTACGAGCAGTACTTC.

The chain uses TRBV9 and TRBJ2-1, with 12 nucleotides matching TRBD2. The CDR3 consists of 16 residues. With 3 bases clipped from V and 6 bases from J, the junction kept 7 bases outside the gene matches. Germline CDR1 SGDLS, CDR2 YYNGEE. As DNA, the CDR3 is TGTGCCAGCAGCGGGCGACTAGCGGGAGCTTTCAATGAGCAGTTCTTC. Its translation: CASSGRLAGAFNEQFF.

The CDR3 here is CASSTTLAGAYNEQFF. As DNA, the CDR3 is TGTGCCAGCAGCACTACGCTAGCGGGAGCGTACAATGAGCAGTTCTTC. The chain links TRBV28 to TRBJ2-1, with TRBD2 matching 10 bases. V lost 6 bases and J lost 4; bases outside the gene matches: 9. CDR1 is MDHEN, CDR2 SYDVKM, per germline. This CDR3 region has 16 residues.

CDR3 amino acids: CASSQMYSGANVLTF. The CDR3 bases are TGTGCCAGCAGCCAGATGTACTCTGGGGCCAACGTCCTGACTTTC. The rearrangement joins TRBV27 to TRBJ2-6; D unresolved. V lost 6 bases to trimming and J lost 0 bases, with 9 bases between them. CDR1 and CDR2 from the germline V gene are MNHEY and SMNVEV (reference sequence). The CDR3 totals 15 residues. Full variable domain (rest looked up from reference TRBV27 and TRBJ2-6): EAQVTQNPRYLITVTGKKLTVTCSQNMNHEYMSWYRQDPGLGLRQIYYSMNVEVTDKGDVPEGYKVSRKEKRNFPLILESPSPNQTSLYFCASSQMYSGANVLTFGAGSRLTVL.

This clone was found a few times. The chain carries TRBV5-4 and TRBJ1-4, with D hard to call. The CDR3 consists of 15 residues. In germline, CDR1 is SGHNT, CDR2 YYREEE (reference sequence). Trimming shortened V by 0 bases and J by 5 bases, and 11 bases separated the two germline ends. The CDR3 is CASSLAKLGNEKLFF. The CDR3, as DNA: TGTGCCAGCAGCTTGGCCAAGTTGGGAAATGAAAAACTGTTTTTT.

The V gene is TRBV19, the J gene TRBJ2-3; D gene unclear. V was cut by 10 bases and J by 0 bases, with 11 bases left in between. This CDR3 contains 13 residues. CDR1 and CDR2 from the germline V gene are LNHDA and SQIVND (reference sequence). CDR3 loop: CATRYISTDTQYF. CDR3 coding DNA: TGTGCCACCCGGTACATTAGCACAGATACGCAGTATTTT.

There are a few counts of this clone. Different DNA sequences within this sample yield the same CDR3. The J gene is TRBJ2-7, the V gene TRBV11-2; 8 bases agree with TRBD2. J gave up 4 bases and V 5 bases, and 7 bases lay outside the gene matches. The CDR3 is 14 amino acids. Germline-derived CDR1 and CDR2 are SGHAT and FQNNGV. CDR3 nucleotides: TGTGCCAGCAGCCTGGGACTAGGATTATACGAGCAGTACTTC. It translates to CASSLGLGLYEQYF.

This clone occurred a few times. A single base is all that separates this from a far larger clone, so a read error is likely. The chain joins TRBV27 to TRBJ1-2; TRBD1 matches 7 bases. This CDR3 comprises 13 residues. CDR1 and CDR2 (germline): MNHEY, SMNVEV (reference sequence). The CDR3 spells CASSSYRGLGYAF. Written as DNA, the CDR3 is TGTGCCAGCAGTTCTTACAGGGGACTTGGCTACGCCTTC.

The chain joins TRBV10-3 to TRBJ2-3, with D perhaps TRBD1 (6 bases). Trimming removed 6 bases from V and 1 base from J, with 14 bases in between. The germline V gene has CDR1 ENHRY and CDR2 SYGVKD. The CDR3 contains 15 residues. The CDR3 DNA follows: TGTGCCATCAGCCGACAGGATAAGGGCACAGATACGCAGTATTTT. It specifies CAISRQDKGTDTQYF.

About this clone itself: A far bigger clonotype differs at one base, so this is likely a read error. The CDR3 is CASSFPVPYEQYF. Here the CDR3 DNA reads TGTGCCAGCAGTTTCCCCGTACCCTACGAGCAGTACTTC. The chain combines TRBV28 with TRBJ2-7; D ambiguous. Germline-derived CDR1 and CDR2 are MDHEN and SYDVKM. V lost 3 bases and J 2 bases, leaving 8 bases between the germline ends. This CDR3 is 13 amino acids long.